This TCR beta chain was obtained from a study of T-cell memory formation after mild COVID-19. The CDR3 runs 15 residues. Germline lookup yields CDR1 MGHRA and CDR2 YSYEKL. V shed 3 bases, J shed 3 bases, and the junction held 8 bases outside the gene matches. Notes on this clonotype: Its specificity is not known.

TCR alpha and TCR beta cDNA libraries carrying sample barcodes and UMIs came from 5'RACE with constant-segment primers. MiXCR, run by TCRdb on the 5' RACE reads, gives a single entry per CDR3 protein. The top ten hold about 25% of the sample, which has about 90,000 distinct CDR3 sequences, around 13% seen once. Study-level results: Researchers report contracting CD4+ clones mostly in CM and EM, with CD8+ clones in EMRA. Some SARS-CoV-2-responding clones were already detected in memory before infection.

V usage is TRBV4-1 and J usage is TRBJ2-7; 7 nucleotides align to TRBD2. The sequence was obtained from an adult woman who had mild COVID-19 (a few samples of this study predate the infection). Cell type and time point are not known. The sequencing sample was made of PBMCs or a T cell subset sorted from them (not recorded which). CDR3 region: CASSQQWRERYEQYF. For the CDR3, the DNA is TGCGCCAGCAGCCAGCAGTGGCGGGAGCGCTACGAGCAGTACTTC.